The T cell receptor beta chain under discussion was sequenced for a study of Ad26.COV2.S vaccination and SARS-CoV-2 variants (dated by TCRdb to about 2021). Looking at the study overall: Vaccine-arm donors were drawn from COV1001, a multicentre, randomized, double-blind, placebo-controlled phase I-IIa trial of Ad26.COV2.S in healthy adults. Dosing of Ad26.COV2.S was intramuscular, at either 5x10^10 or 1x10^11 viral particles, delivered as one shot or as two shots spaced 56 days apart. Sequencing of the TCRbeta repertoire served to evaluate the specificity and breadth of SARS-CoV-2-reactive T cell receptors following Ad26.COV2.S vaccination. The TCR-sequenced set comprised around 30 samples: about 19 Ad26.COV2.S vaccine recipients, 5 placebo recipients and 8 SARS-CoV-2 convalescent individuals. Trial participants were randomized into five groups of five: low-dose or high-dose Ad26.COV2.S given once or twice, or placebo on both occasions. Throughout the experiments and outcome assessment, investigators stayed blinded to trial group allocation.

Taken with the paper, the label for treatment or condition translates to: some 20 received Ad26.COV2.S at low or high dose, single or two shots; roughly 5 received placebo; per-sample allocation not given. For vaccine and placebo recipients, the sequenced repertoires came from samples collected on day 63 after the first injection. Cohort 1b enrolled roughly 25 adults aged 18-55 years at a single site in Boston, USA, between 29 July and 7 August 2020. Ad26.COV2.S consisted of a replication-incompetent adenovirus type 26 vector by which a prefusion-stabilized SARS-CoV-2 spike protein from the original Wuhan strain was expressed. Based on the germline V gene (reference sequence), the CDR1 and CDR2 sequences are LGHDT and YNNKEL. Cut back by 0 bases and 1 base, the V and J ends lie 10 bases apart. Counted from cysteine to phenylalanine, this CDR3 has 17 amino acids. Only CDR3 DNA remains: 51 bases, in frame from the first base.

TCRbeta CDR3 regions were sequenced with the immunoSEQ Assay. After extraction, genomic DNA underwent amplification by bias-controlled multiplex PCR, followed by high-throughput sequencing. As for the original processing: To quantify the absolute abundance of every unique TCRbeta CDR3 region, sequences were collapsed and filtered. T cell fraction was estimated by normalizing TCRbeta template counts to usable DNA, which was measured by amplifying reference genes present in all nucleated cells. Repertoire TCRs were annotated as SARS-CoV-2-specific by exact matching of V gene, CDR3 amino acid sequence and J gene to a known reactive TCR set. The reference SARS-CoV-2 TCR set was derived from MIRA and filtered for enrichment in COVID-19-positive ImmuneCODE repertoires, a step that removed public or cross-reactive TCRs. Based on the MIRA antigens, annotated TCRs were further analysed at the level of specific ORF or position within ORF. Breadth was defined as the number of annotated unique rearrangements divided by the total number of unique productive rearrangements, and depth was defined as the summed frequency of the annotated unique rearrangements. Group comparisons of TCR breadth used two-sided Wilcoxon rank-sum tests. The source is immuneACCESS, and TCRdb retained only in-frame sequences with V and J called. Part of the clones is not carried over; for the studies checked, unresolved V genes explain less than half of this, and the remainder is unexplained. D and trimming were read from the DNA, whereas the V and J calls and clone size are those reported in that table. The sample table holds roughly 350,000 clones, of which 88% were seen once. The top ten clones comprise 5.5% to 7% of the sample.

This clone was recorded only once. What antigen it recognizes has not been identified. No much larger clonotype is one base removed from it; base qualities were not supplied. Results the study describes overall, beyond this receptor: After vaccination, spike-specific CD8+ and CD4+ T cell responses were reported to show substantial breadth. The authors noted that total T cell responses may have been underestimated by the TCR breadth and depth analyses. Non-spike TCR breadth was comparable between vaccine and placebo recipients, consistent with the vaccine containing only spike. Compared with placebo recipients, Ad26.COV2.S recipients showed higher spike-specific TCR breadth (P = 0.0014). The study was not powered to compare responses between vaccine doses or regimens.

The chain is made from TRBV3-1 (or the pseudogene TRBV3-2) and TRBJ1-6, with no confident D gene call. The sequence was collected from a person aged 18-65 years who received the Ad26.COV2.S COVID-19 vaccine or a placebo. The source material was peripheral blood, sampled in a trial of Ad26.COV2.S vaccine versus placebo. The base sequence is TGTGCCAGCAGCCAAGAGTCAGGTTTATCCTATAATTCACCCCTCCACTTT. Its coded protein is CASSQESGLSYNSPLHF.